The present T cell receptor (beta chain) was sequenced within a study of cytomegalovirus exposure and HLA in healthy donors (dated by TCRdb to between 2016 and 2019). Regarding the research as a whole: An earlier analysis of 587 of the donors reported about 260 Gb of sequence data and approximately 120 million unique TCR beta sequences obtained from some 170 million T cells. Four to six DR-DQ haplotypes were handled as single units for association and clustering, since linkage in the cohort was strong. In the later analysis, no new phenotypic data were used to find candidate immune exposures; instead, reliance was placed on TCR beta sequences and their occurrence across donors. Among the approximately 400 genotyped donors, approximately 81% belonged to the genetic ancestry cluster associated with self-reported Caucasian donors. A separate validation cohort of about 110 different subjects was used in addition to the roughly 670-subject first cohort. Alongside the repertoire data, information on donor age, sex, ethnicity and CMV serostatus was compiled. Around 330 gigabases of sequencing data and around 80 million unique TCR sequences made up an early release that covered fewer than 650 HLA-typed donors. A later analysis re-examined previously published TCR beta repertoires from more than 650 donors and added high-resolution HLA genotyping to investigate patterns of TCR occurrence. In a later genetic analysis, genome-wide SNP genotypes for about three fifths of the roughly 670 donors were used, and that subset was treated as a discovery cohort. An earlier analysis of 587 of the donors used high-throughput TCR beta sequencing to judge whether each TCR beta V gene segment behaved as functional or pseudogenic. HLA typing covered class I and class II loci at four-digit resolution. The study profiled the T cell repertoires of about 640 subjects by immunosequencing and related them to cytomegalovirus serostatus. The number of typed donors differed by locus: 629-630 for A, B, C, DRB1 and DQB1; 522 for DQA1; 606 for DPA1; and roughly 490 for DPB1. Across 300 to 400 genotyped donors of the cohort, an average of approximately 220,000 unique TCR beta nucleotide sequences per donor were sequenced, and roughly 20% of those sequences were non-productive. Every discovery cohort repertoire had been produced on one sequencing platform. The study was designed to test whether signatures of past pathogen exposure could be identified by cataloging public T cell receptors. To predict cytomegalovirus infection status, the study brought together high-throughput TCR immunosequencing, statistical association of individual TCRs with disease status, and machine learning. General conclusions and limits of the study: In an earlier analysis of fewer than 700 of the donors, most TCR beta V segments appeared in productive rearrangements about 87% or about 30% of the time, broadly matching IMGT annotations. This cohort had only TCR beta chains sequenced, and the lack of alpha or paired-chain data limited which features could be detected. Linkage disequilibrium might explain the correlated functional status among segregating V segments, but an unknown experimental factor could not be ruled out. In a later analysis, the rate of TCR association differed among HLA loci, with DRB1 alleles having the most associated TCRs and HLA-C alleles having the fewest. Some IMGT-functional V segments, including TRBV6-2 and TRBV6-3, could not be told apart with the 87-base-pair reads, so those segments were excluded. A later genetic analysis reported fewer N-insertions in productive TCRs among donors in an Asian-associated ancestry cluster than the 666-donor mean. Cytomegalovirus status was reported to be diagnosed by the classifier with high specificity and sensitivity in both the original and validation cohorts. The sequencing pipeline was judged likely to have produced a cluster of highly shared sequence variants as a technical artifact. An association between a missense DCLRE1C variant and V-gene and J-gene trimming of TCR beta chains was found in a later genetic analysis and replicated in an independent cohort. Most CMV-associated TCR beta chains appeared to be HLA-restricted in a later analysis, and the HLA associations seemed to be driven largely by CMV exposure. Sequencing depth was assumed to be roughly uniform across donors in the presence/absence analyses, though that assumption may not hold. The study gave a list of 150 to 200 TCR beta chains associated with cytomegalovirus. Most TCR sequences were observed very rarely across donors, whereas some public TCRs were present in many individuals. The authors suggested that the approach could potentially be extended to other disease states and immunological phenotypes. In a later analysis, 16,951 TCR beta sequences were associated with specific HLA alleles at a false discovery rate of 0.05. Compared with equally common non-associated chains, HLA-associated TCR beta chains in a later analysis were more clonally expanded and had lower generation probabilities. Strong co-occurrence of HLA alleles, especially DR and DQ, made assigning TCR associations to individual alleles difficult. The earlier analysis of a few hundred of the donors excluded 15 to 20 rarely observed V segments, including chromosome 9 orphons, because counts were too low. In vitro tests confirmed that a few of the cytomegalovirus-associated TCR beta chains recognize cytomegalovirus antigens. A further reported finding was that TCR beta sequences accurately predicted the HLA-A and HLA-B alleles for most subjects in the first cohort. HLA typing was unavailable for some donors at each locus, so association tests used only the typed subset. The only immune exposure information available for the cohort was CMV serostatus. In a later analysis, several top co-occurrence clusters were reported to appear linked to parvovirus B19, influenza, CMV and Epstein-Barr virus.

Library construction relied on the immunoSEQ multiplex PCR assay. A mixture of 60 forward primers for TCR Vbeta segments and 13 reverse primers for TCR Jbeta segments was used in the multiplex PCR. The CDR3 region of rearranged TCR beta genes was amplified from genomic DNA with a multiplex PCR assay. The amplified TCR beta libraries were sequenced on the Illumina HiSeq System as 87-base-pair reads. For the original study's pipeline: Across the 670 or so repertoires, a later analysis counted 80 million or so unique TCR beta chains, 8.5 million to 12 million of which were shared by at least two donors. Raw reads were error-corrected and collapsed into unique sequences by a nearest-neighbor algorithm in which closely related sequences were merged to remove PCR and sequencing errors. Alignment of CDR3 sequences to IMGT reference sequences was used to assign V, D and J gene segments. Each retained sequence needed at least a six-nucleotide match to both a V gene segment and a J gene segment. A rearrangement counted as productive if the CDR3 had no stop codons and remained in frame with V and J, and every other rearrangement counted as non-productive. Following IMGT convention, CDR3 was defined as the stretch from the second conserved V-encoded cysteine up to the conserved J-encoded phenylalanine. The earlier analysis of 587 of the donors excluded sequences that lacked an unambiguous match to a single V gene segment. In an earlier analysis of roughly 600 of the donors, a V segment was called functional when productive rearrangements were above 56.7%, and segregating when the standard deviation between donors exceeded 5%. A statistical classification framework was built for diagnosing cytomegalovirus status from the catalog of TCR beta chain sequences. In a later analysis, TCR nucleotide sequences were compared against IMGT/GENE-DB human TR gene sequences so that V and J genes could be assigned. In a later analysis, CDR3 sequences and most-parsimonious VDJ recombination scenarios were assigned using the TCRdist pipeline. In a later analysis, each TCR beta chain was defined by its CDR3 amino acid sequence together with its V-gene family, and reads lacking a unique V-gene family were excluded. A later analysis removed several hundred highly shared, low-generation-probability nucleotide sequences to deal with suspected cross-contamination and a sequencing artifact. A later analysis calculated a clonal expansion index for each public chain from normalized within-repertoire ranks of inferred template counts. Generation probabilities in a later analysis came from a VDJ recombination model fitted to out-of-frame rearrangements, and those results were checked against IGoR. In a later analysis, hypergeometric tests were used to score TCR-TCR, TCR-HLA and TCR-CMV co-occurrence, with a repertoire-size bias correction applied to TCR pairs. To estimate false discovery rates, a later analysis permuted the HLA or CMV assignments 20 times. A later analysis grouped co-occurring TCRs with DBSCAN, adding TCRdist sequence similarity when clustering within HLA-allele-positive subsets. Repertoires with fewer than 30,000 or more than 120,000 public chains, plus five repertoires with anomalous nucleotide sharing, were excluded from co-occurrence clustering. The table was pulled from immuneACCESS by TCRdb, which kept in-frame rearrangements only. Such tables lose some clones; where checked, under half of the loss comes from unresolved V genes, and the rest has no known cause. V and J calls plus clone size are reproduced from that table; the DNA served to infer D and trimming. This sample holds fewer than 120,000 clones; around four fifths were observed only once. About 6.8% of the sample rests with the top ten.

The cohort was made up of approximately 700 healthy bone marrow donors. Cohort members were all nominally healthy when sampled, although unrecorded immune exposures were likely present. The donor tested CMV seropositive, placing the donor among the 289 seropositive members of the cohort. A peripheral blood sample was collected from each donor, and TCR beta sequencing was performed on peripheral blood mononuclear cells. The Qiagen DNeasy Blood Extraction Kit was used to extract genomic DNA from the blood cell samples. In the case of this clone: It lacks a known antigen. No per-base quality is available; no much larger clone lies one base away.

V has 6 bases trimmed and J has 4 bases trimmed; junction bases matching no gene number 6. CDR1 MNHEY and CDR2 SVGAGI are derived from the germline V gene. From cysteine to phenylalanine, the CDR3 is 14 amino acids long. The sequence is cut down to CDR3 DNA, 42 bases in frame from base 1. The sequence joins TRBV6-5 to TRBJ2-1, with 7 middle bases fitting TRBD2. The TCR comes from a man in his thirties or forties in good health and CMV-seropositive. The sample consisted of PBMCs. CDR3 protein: CASSLGGSYNEQFF. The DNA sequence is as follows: TGTGCCAGCAGCCTCGGGGGGAGTTACAATGAGCAGTTCTTC.